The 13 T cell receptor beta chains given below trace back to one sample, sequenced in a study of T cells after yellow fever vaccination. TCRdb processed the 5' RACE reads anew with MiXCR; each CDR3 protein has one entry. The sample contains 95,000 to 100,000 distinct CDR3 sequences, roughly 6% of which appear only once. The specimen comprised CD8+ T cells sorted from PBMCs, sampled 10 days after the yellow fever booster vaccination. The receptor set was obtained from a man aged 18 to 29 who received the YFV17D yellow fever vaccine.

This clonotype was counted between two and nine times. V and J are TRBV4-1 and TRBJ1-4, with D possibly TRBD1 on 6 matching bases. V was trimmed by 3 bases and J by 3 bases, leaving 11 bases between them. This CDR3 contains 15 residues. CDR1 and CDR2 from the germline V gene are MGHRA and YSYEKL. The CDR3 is CASSQEDSPNEKLFF. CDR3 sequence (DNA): TGCGCCAGCAGCCAGGAGGACAGTCCTAATGAAAAACTGTTTTTT.

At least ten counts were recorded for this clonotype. In nucleotides, the CDR3 is TGTGCCAGCAGTTTAGTGACTAGCGGGGTTGGAAACATTCAGTACTTC. Translating gives CASSLVTSGVGNIQYF. The J gene is TRBJ2-4, the V gene TRBV12-3 or TRBV12-4, with TRBD2 matching 11 bases. The ends lost 1 base at V and 6 bases at J; junction bases unmatched: 5. There are 16 residues in the CDR3.

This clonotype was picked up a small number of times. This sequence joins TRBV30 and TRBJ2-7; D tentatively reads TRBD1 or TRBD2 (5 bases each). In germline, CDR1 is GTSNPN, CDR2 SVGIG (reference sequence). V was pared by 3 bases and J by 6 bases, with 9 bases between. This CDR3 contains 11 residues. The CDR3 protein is CAWRSGPEQYF. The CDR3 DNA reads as TGTGCCTGGAGATCGGGACCCGAGCAGTACTTC.

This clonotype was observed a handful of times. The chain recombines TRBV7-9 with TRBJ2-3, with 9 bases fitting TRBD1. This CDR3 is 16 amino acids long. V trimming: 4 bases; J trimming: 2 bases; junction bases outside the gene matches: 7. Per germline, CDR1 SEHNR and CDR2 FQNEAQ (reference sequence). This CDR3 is CASSSSGQGYTDTQYF. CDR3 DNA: TGTGCCAGCAGCTCCTCGGGACAGGGTTACACAGATACGCAGTATTTT.

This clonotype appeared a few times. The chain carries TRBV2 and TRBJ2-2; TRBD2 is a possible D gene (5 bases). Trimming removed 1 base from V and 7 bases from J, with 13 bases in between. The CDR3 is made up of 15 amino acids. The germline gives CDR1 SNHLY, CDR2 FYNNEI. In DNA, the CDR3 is TGTGCCAGCAGTGAAGGTGTGCGAGGGCACGGGGAGCTGTTTTTT. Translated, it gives CASSEGVRGHGELFF.

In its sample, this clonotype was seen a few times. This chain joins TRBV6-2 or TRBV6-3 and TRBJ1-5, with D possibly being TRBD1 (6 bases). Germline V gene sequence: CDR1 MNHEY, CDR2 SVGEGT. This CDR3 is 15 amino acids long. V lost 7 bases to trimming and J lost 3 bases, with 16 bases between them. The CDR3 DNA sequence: TGTGCCAGCACCGTAACAGGGAGAGTCAATCAGCCCCAGCATTTT. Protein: CASTVTGRVNQPQHF.

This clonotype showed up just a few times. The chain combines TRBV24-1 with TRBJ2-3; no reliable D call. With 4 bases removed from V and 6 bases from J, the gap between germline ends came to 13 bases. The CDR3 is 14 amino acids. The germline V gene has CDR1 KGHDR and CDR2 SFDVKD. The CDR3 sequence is CATSDPRLEDTQYF. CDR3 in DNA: TGTGCCACCAGTGACCCGCGTTTGGAGGATACGCAGTATTTT.

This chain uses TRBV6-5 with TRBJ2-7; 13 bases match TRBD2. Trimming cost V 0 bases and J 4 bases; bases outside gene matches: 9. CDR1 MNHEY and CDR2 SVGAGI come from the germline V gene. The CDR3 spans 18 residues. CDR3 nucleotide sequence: TGTGCCAGCAGTTACTCGACTAGCGGGGGGTACGGTCTGTACGAGCAGTACTTC. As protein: CASSYSTSGGYGLYEQYF.

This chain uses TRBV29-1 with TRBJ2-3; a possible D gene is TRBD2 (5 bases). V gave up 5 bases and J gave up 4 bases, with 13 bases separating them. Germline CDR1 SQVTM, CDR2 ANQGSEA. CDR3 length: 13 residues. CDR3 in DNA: TGCAGCGTTAGCACGGGGTCCCCAGATACGCAGTATTTT. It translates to CSVSTGSPDTQYF.

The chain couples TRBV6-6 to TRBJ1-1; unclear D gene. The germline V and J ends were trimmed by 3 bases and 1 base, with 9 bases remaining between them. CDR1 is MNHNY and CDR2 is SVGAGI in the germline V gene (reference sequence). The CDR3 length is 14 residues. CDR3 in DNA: TGTGCCAGCAGTTATCCGACGGGGAACACTGAAGCTTTCTTT. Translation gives CASSYPTGNTEAFF.

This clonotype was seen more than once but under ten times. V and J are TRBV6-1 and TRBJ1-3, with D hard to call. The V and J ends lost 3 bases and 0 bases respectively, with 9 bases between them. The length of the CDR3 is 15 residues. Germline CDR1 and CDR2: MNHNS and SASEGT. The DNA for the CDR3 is TGTGCCAGCAGTGAGGACTGGAGCTCTGGAAACACCATATATTTT. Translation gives CASSEDWSSGNTIYF.

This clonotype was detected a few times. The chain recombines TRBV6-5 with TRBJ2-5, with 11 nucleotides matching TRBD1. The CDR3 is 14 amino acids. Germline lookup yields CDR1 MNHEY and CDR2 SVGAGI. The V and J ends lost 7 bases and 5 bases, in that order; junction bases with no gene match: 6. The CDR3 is CASTGQGARETQYF. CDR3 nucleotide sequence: TGTGCCAGCACCGGACAGGGGGCTCGGGAGACCCAGTACTTC.

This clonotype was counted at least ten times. In nucleotides, the CDR3 is TGTGCCAGCAGTCCCGACTTGACTAGCGGCCAAAACATTCAGTACTTC. It translates to CASSPDLTSGQNIQYF. The V gene is TRBV12-3 or TRBV12-4, the J gene TRBJ2-4; 9 positions agree with TRBD2. With V trimmed by 5 bases and J by 5 bases, 10 bases remained unmatched. The CDR3 contains 16 residues.